Listed below are T cell receptor beta chains from one sample, sequenced in a study of beta chain features in type 1 diabetes. Method: immunoSEQ multiplex PCR; TCRdb's copy keeps in-frame clones and lacks some. The sample has around 250,000 clones, about 14% seen once. The sequenced sample was naive CD4+ T cells from blood. These TCRs come from a man aged 25-45 years with type 1 diabetes. The CDR3 runs from the conserved cysteine through the conserved F or W. A D gene is named only where the DNA matches it firmly. For some rows the clone size is stated as once, few or many, or as a class when expanded; others skip it.

clone size: few
V gene: TRBV27
D gene: TRBD1
J gene: TRBJ1-2
CDR3 DNA: TGTGCCAGCAGCGGGACAGGGTCGGATGGCTACACCTTC
CDR3 protein: CASSGTGSDGYTF

clone size: NA
V gene: TRBV6-1
D gene: NA
J gene: TRBJ1-5
CDR3 DNA: TGTGCCAGCACCGCAGGGGATTTGGGTCAGCCCCAGCATTTT
CDR3 protein: CASTAGDLGQPQHF

clone size: NA
V gene: TRBV7-6
D gene: TRBD2
J gene: TRBJ2-3
CDR3 DNA: TGTGCCAGCAGCTTAGCCTCCGTAGCGGGGGGCCTCGCGGATACGCAGTATTTT
CDR3 protein: CASSLASVAGGLADTQYF

clone size: few
V gene: TRBV30
D gene: TRBD1
J gene: TRBJ2-5
CDR3 DNA: TGTGCCTTTAGTCGGGACAGGGAAGAGACCCAGTACTTC
CDR3 protein: CAFSRDREETQYF

clone size: few
V gene: TRBV15
D gene: TRBD1
J gene: TRBJ2-3
CDR3 DNA: TGTGCCACCAGCAGAGGCCCGGACAGGGTCGCAGATACGCAGTATTTT
CDR3 protein: CATSRGPDRVADTQYF

clone size: NA
V gene: TRBV25-1
D gene: NA
J gene: TRBJ1-2
CDR3 DNA: TGTGCCAGCCACTCGGTCCAGGGAGGGGGCTACACCTTC
CDR3 protein: CASHSVQGGGYTF

clone size: NA
V gene: TRBV5-4
D gene: TRBD2
J gene: TRBJ2-2
CDR3 DNA: TGTGCCAGCAGCCAACTAGCGGGCGACACCGGGGAGCTGTTTTTT
CDR3 protein: CASSQLAGDTGELFF

clone size: few
V gene: TRBV30
D gene: NA
J gene: TRBJ1-1
CDR3 DNA: TGTGCCTGGAGTGGGGGAGCCTCAGCTTTCTTT
CDR3 protein: CAWSGGASAFF

clone size: NA
V gene: TRBV29-1
D gene: NA
J gene: TRBJ2-5
CDR3 DNA: TGCAGCGTTGAAGGCCCGGCTAGGAGGCTGCAAGAGACCCAGTACTTC
CDR3 protein: CSVEGPARRLQETQYF

clone size: NA
V gene: TRBV30
D gene: TRBD1
J gene: TRBJ1-2
CDR3 DNA: TGTGCCTGGACTTACAGGGGAGGCGGCTACACCTTC
CDR3 protein: CAWTYRGGGYTF

clone size: few
V gene: TRBV5-1
D gene: TRBD1
J gene: TRBJ2-7
CDR3 DNA: TGCGCCAGCAGCATGGACAGGGGGTTGTTTGGCGAGCAGTACTTC
CDR3 protein: CASSMDRGLFGEQYF

clone size: few
V gene: TRBV18
D gene: NA
J gene: TRBJ2-2
CDR3 DNA: TGTGCCAGCTCACCAAGCCAGGGTGGAACCGGGGAGCTGTTTTTT
CDR3 protein: CASSPSQGGTGELFF

clone size: few
V gene: TRBV9
D gene: NA
J gene: TRBJ1-2
CDR3 DNA: TGTGCCAGCAGCGTAGGGGGCGGAAACTATGGCTACACCTTC
CDR3 protein: CASSVGGGNYGYTF

clone size: few
V gene: TRBV9
D gene: TRBD2
J gene: TRBJ2-1
CDR3 DNA: TGTGCCAGCAGCGCGGGACTAGCGACTCGGAATGAGCAGTTCTTC
CDR3 protein: CASSAGLATRNEQFF

clone size: few
V gene: TRBV19
D gene: TRBD1
J gene: TRBJ1-2
CDR3 DNA: TGTGCCAGTTGTGACAGGGTAGAAGGCTACACCTTC
CDR3 protein: CASCDRVEGYTF

clone size: few
V gene: TRBV29-1
D gene: NA
J gene: TRBJ2-5
CDR3 DNA: TGCAGCGTTGAGGTTAGCGTTGAGACCCAGTACTTC
CDR3 protein: CSVEVSVETQYF

clone size: few
V gene: TRBV6-6
D gene: NA
J gene: TRBJ2-7
CDR3 DNA: TGTGCCAGCAGTTCCCGACAGACCTACGAGCAGTACTTC
CDR3 protein: CASSSRQTYEQYF

clone size: few
V gene: TRBV29-1
D gene: TRBD1
J gene: TRBJ2-3
CDR3 DNA: TGCAGCGTGCGGACAGGGGATACGCAGTATTTT
CDR3 protein: CSVRTGDTQYF

clone size: few
V gene: TRBV18
D gene: NA
J gene: TRBJ1-4
CDR3 DNA: TGTGCCAGCTCACCGGGGCTTAATGAAAAACTGTTTTTT
CDR3 protein: CASSPGLNEKLFF

clone size: NA
V gene: TRBV18
D gene: NA
J gene: TRBJ2-6
CDR3 DNA: TGTGCCAGCTCACAGGGGGTTTCGCGTTCTGGGGCCAACGTCCTGACTTTC
CDR3 protein: CASSQGVSRSGANVLTF

clone size: few
V gene: TRBV7-2
D gene: NA
J gene: TRBJ1-1
CDR3 DNA: TGTGCCAGCAGCCCTTGGGGGGTTAACACTGAAGCTTTCTTT
CDR3 protein: CASSPWGVNTEAFF

clone size: NA
V gene: TRBV2
D gene: TRBD1
J gene: TRBJ1-1
CDR3 DNA: TGTGCCAGCAGAGGGGACAGGGCACTCGAAGCTTTCTTT
CDR3 protein: CASRGDRALEAFF

clone size: NA
V gene: TRBV10-3
D gene: NA
J gene: TRBJ2-1
CDR3 DNA: TGTGCCATCAGTGAGTCTATCTCCGGGGAGCAGTTCTTC
CDR3 protein: CAISESISGEQFF

clone size: few
V gene: TRBV29-1
D gene: TRBD1
J gene: TRBJ2-3
CDR3 DNA: TGCAGCGTTGCGAACGACAGGGGGTGGTCCCCAGATACGCAGTATTTT
CDR3 protein: CSVANDRGWSPDTQYF

clone size: NA
V gene: TRBV5-1
D gene: TRBD1
J gene: TRBJ2-7
CDR3 DNA: TGCGCCAGCAGCTTGGGTCAGGGGGCACACGAGCAGTACTTC
CDR3 protein: CASSLGQGAHEQYF

clone size: NA
V gene: TRBV30
D gene: TRBD1
J gene: TRBJ1-1
CDR3 DNA: TGTGCCTGGACCGGGACAGGCACGACTGAAGCTTTCTTT
CDR3 protein: CAWTGTGTTEAFF

clone size: few
V gene: TRBV5-1
D gene: NA
J gene: TRBJ2-2
CDR3 DNA: TGCGCCAGCAGCGCCGCGGGGACGGTGGACACCGGGGAGCTGTTTTTT
CDR3 protein: CASSAAGTVDTGELFF

clone size: NA
V gene: TRBV5-1
D gene: TRBD2
J gene: TRBJ2-1
CDR3 DNA: TGCGCCAGCAGCCCGGAAAGCGGGAGGGCCTACAATGAGCAGTTCTTC
CDR3 protein: CASSPESGRAYNEQFF

clone size: NA
V gene: TRBV11-2
D gene: NA
J gene: TRBJ2-2
CDR3 DNA: TGTGCCAGCACACTACGTTTGGGCGGGGAGCTGTTTTTT
CDR3 protein: CASTLRLGGELFF

clone size: NA
V gene: TRBV5-1
D gene: NA
J gene: TRBJ2-7
CDR3 DNA: TGCGCCAGCAGCCCGGAGGAGGCCGCCTACGAGCAGTACTTC
CDR3 protein: CASSPEEAAYEQYF

clone size: NA
V gene: TRBV28
D gene: NA
J gene: TRBJ1-4
CDR3 DNA: TGTGCCAGCAGTTCCCCGAGCTCAACTAATGAAAAACTGTTTTTT
CDR3 protein: CASSSPSSTNEKLFF

clone size: NA
V gene: TRBV19
D gene: NA
J gene: TRBJ2-1
CDR3 DNA: TGTGCCAGTAGTGGCGGCAGATCCTACAATGAGCAGTTCTTC
CDR3 protein: CASSGGRSYNEQFF

clone size: NA
V gene: TRBV25-1
D gene: NA
J gene: TRBJ1-1
CDR3 DNA: TGTGCCAGCAGTGACCCCCGGTCTGAAGCTTTCTTT
CDR3 protein: CASSDPRSEAFF

clone size: NA
V gene: TRBV19
D gene: TRBD1
J gene: TRBJ1-5
CDR3 DNA: TGTGCCAGTTCAATGCGTCCTTGGGACAGAGTAGATCAGCCCCAGCATTTT
CDR3 protein: CASSMRPWDRVDQPQHF

clone size: few
V gene: TRBV18
D gene: TRBD1
J gene: TRBJ1-1
CDR3 DNA: TGTGCCAGCTCGCCTACGTCAGGGGGCACTGAAGCTTTCTTT
CDR3 protein: CASSPTSGGTEAFF

clone size: NA
V gene: TRBV6-5
D gene: TRBD1
J gene: TRBJ2-1
CDR3 DNA: TGTGCCAGCAGTTCTCAACAGGGGCCCCAATTTAAGCAGTTCTTC
CDR3 protein: CASSSQQGPQFKQFF

clone size: NA
V gene: TRBV6-6
D gene: TRBD2
J gene: TRBJ2-5
CDR3 DNA: TGTGCCAGCAGTTACTCGCGGACTAGTCCAGAGACCCAGTACTTC
CDR3 protein: CASSYSRTSPETQYF

clone size: few
V gene: TRBV7-2
D gene: NA
J gene: TRBJ2-1
CDR3 DNA: TGTGCCAGCAGCCCCGGCGGGGCTCTTTACAATGAGCAGTTCTTC
CDR3 protein: CASSPGGALYNEQFF

clone size: few
V gene: TRBV27
D gene: TRBD1
J gene: TRBJ1-1
CDR3 DNA: TGTGCCAGCAGTCTACGGGACAGGGGGACTGAAGCTTTCTTT
CDR3 protein: CASSLRDRGTEAFF

clone size: few
V gene: TRBV7-2
D gene: TRBD2
J gene: TRBJ2-7
CDR3 DNA: TGTGCCAGCAGCTCCTTCCGGGGGGGCTACGAGCAGTACTTC
CDR3 protein: CASSSFRGGYEQYF

clone size: few
V gene: TRBV2
D gene: NA
J gene: TRBJ2-2
CDR3 DNA: TGTGCCAGCACCGGGTTAACACCCACCGGGGAGCTGTTTTTT
CDR3 protein: CASTGLTPTGELFF

clone size: NA
V gene: TRBV7-8
D gene: NA
J gene: TRBJ1-1
CDR3 DNA: TGTGCCAGCAGCTTAGCGCGGCAGGGAACTGAAGCTTTCTTT
CDR3 protein: CASSLARQGTEAFF

clone size: NA
V gene: TRBV10-2
D gene: TRBD1
J gene: TRBJ2-7
CDR3 DNA: TGCGCCAGCTGTCCGCGGGACAGGGATAACGAGCAGTACTTC
CDR3 protein: CASCPRDRDNEQYF

clone size: few
V gene: TRBV7-2
D gene: NA
J gene: TRBJ2-1
CDR3 DNA: TGTGCCAGCAGCCTCTCCGGGACAACCCTCAATGAGCAGTTCTTC
CDR3 protein: CASSLSGTTLNEQFF

clone size: NA
V gene: TRBV5-6
D gene: NA
J gene: TRBJ2-5
CDR3 DNA: TGTGCCAGCAGCCCGGACTATTACCAAGAGACCCAGTACTTC
CDR3 protein: CASSPDYYQETQYF

clone size: NA
V gene: TRBV18
D gene: TRBD1
J gene: TRBJ1-1
CDR3 DNA: TGTGCCAGCTCCCCCGGGACAGGGAACACTGAAGCTTTCTTT
CDR3 protein: CASSPGTGNTEAFF

clone size: NA
V gene: TRBV15
D gene: TRBD1
J gene: TRBJ1-1
CDR3 DNA: TGTGCCACCAGCAGCCGGGACAGGGAAGCTTTCTTT
CDR3 protein: CATSSRDREAFF

clone size: NA
V gene: TRBV30
D gene: TRBD2
J gene: TRBJ2-1
CDR3 DNA: TGTGCCTGGAACACCCTAAGGACTAGCGGCTCCTACAATGAGCAGTTCTTC
CDR3 protein: CAWNTLRTSGSYNEQFF

clone size: few
V gene: TRBV10-3
D gene: NA
J gene: TRBJ2-2
CDR3 DNA: TGTGCCATCAGTGCCCTGGACTTGGGGATTAACACCGGGGAGCTGTTTTTT
CDR3 protein: CAISALDLGINTGELFF